This T cell receptor beta chain was captured in a study of T cells in Graves' hyperthyroidism and ophthalmopathy. Comment on this clonotype: The antigen is not known.

General study findings and limits: The model made its ophthalmopathy prediction, and onset followed a median roughly 6.5 months later.

Amplification targeted TCR beta CDR3 regions from RNA transcripts. An initial round of RT-PCR targeting the TCR CDR3 relied on the HTBI primer set. Each CDR3 protein is one row after TCRdb ran MiXCR on the multiplex PCR reads. Seen here are about 380,000 distinct CDR3 sequences, roughly 13% observed once, and the top ten hold less than 25%. The J segment lost 4 bases and the V segment lost 5 bases, leaving 5 bases of the junction unmatched. The CDR3 is made up of 14 amino acids. The V gene's germline CDR1 is DFQATT and CDR2 SNEGSKA (reference sequence). The sample taken for sequencing was blood. The sequence came from a man between 25 and 39 years old with Graves' hyperthyroidism that later progressed to Graves' ophthalmopathy. The gene calls are TRBV20-1 and TRBJ1-6; TRBD1 matches 7 bases. The DNA of the CDR3 is TGCAGTGCTGGAGGGACAGATTATAATTCACCCCTCCACTTT. It is translated as CSAGGTDYNSPLHF.